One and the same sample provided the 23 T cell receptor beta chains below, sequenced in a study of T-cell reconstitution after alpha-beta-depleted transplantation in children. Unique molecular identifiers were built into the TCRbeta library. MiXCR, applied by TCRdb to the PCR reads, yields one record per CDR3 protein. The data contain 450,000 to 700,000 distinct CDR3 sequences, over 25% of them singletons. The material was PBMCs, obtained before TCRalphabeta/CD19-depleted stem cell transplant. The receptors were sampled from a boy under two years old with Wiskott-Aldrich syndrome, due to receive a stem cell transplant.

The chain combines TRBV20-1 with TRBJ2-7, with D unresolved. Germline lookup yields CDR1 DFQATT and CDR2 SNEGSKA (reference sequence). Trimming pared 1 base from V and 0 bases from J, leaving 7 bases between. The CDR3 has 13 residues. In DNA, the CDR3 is TGCAGTGCTAGAGGCGATAGCTCCTACGAGCAGTACTTC. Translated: CSARGDSSYEQYF.

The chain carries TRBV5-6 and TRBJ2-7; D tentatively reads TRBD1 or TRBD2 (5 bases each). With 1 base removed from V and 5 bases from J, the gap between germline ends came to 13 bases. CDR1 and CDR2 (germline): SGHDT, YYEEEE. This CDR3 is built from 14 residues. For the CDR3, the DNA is TGTGCCAGCAGCTTGTATCGGGGCCCCCACGAGCAGTACTTC. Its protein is CASSLYRGPHEQYF.

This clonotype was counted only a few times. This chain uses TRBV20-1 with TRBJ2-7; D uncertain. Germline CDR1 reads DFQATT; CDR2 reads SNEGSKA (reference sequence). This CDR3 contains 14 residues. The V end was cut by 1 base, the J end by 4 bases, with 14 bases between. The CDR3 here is CSARGAVSVYEQYF. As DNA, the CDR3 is TGCAGTGCTAGAGGGGCAGTCTCGGTGTACGAGCAGTACTTC.

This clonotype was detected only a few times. CDR3 loop: CASSPGAGISYNEQFF. DNA for the CDR3: TGTGCCAGCAGCCCTGGGGCGGGGATCTCCTACAATGAGCAGTTCTTC. The V gene is TRBV4-2, the J gene TRBJ2-1, with TRBD2 as a possible D gene (6 bases). Germline CDR1 LGHNA, CDR2 YNFKEQ. The V end lost 4 bases, the J end lost 0 bases, and 13 bases lay between the germline ends. CDR3 length: 16 residues.

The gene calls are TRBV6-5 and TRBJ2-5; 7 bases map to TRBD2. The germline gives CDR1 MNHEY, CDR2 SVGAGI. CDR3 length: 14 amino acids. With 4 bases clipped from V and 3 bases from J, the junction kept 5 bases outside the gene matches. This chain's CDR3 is CASSSPGLKETQYF. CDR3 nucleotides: TGTGCCAGCAGTTCACCGGGACTAAAAGAGACCCAGTACTTC.

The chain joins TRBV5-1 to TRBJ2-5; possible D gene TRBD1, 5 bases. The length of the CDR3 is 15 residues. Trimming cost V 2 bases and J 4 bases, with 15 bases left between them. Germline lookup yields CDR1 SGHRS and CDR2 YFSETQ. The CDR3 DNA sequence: TGCGCCAGCAGCTTAGGGCAGGGCCTCGGAGAGACCCAGTACTTC. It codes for CASSLGQGLGETQYF.

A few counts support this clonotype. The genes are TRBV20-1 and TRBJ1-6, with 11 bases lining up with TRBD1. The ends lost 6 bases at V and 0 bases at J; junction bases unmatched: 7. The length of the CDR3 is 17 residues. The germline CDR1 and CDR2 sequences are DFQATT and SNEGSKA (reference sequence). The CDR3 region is CSARDRGNSSYNSPLHF. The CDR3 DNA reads TGCAGTGCGCGGGACAGGGGGAATAGCTCCTATAATTCACCCCTCCACTTT.

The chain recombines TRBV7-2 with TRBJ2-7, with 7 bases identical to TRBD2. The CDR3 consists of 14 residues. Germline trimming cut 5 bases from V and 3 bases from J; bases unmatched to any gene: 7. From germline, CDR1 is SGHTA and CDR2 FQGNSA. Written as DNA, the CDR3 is TGTGCCAGCAGCCGCAGCGGGGAAATCTACGAGCAGTACTTC. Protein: CASSRSGEIYEQYF.

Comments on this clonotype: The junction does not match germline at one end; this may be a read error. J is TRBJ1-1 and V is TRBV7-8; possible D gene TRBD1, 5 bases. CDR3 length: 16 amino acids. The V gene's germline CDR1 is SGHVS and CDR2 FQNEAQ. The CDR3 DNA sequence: TGTGCCAGCAGCTTAGTGGCAGGGAGACTGAACACTGAAGCTTCCTTT. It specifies CASSLVAGRLNTEASF.

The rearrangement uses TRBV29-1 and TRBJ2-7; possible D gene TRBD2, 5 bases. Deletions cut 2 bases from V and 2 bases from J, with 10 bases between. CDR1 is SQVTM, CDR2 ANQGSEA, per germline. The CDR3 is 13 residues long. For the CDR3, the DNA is TGCAGCGTTGAAAGAGACTACCCCTACGAGCAGTACTTC. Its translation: CSVERDYPYEQYF.

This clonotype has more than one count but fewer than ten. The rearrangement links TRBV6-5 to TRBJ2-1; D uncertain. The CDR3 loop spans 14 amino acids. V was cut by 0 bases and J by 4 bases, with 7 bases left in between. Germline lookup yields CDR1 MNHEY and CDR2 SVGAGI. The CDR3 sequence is CASSYSSTYNEQFF. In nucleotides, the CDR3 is TGTGCCAGCAGTTACTCGTCAACATACAATGAGCAGTTCTTC.

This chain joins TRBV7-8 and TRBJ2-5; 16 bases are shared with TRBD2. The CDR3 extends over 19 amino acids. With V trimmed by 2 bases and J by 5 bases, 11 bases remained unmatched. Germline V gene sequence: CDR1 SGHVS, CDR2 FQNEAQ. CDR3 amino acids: CASSLSGGTSGRARETQYF. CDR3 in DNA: TGTGCCAGCAGCTTAAGCGGAGGGACTAGCGGGAGGGCTCGGGAGACCCAGTACTTC.

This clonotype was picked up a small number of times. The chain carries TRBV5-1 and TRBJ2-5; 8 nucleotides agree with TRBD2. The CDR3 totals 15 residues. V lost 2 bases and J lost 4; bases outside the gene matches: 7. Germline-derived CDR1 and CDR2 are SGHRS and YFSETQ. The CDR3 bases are TGCGCCAGCAGCTTTAGCGGGAAGGTTGGAGAGACCCAGTACTTC. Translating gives CASSFSGKVGETQYF.

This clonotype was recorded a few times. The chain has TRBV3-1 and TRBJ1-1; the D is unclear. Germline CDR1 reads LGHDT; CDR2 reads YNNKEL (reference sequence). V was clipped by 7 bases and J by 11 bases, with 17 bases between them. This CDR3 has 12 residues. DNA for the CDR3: TGTGCCAGCACCGTAACCGGGAGTGGCGCTTTCTTT. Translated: CASTVTGSGAFF.

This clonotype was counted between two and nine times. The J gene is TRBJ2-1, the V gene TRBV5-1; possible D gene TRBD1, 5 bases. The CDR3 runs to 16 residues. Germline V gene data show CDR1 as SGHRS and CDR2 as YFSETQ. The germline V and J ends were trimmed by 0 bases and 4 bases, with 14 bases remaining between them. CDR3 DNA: TGCGCCAGCAGCTTGGCACCTCCCAGGGTATACAATGAGCAGTTCTTC. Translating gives CASSLAPPRVYNEQFF.

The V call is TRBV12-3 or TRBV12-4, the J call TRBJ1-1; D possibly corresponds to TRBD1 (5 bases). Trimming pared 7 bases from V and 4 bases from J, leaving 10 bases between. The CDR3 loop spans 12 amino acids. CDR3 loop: CASNPTATEAFF. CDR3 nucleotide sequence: TGTGCCAGCAACCCGACAGCCACTGAAGCTTTCTTT.

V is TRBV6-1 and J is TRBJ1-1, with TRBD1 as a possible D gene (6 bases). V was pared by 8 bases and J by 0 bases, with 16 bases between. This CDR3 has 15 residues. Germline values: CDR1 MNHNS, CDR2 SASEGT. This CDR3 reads CASLEPGHLNTEAFF. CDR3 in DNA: TGTGCCAGCTTAGAGCCGGGACATTTGAACACTGAAGCTTTCTTT.

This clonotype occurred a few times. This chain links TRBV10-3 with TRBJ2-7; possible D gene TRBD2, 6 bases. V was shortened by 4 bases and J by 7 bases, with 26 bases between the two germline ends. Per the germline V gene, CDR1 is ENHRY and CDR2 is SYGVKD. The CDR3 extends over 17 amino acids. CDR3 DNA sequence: TGTGCCATCAGTGGCCCCCGTACTCTAGCGAATACCAGGGAGCAGTACTTC. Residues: CAISGPRTLANTREQYF.

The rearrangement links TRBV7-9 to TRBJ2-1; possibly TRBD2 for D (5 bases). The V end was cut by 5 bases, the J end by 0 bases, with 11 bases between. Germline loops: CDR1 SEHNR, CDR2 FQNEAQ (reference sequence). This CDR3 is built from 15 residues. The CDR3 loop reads CASSPWESSYNEQFF. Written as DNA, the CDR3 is TGTGCCAGCAGCCCGTGGGAGAGCTCCTACAATGAGCAGTTCTTC.

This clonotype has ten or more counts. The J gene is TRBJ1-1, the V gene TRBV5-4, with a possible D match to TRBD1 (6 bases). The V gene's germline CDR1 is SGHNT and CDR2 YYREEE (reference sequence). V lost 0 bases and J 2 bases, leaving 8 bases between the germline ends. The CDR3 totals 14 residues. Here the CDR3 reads CASSLAGANTEAFF. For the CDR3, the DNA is TGTGCCAGCAGCTTGGCAGGGGCAAACACTGAAGCTTTCTTT.

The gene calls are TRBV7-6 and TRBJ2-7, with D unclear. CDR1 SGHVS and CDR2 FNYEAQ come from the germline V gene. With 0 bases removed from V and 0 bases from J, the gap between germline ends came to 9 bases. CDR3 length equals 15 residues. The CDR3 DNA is TGTGCCAGCAGCTTAGCGCACGGGTCCTCCTACGAGCAGTACTTC. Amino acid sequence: CASSLAHGSSYEQYF.

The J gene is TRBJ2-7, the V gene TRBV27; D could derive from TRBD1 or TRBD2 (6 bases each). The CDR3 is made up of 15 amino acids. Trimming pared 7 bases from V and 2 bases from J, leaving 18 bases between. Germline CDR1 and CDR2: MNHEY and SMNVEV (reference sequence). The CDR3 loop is CASTSRGAATYEQYF. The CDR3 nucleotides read TGTGCCAGCACCTCAAGGGGGGCCGCAACCTACGAGCAGTACTTC.

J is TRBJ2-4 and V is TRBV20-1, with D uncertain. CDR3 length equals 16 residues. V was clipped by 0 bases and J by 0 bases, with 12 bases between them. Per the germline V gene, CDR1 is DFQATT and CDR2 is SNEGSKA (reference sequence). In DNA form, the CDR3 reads TGCAGTGCTAGAGATTCCAGGCTTGTAGCCAAAAACATTCAGTACTTC. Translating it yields CSARDSRLVAKNIQYF.